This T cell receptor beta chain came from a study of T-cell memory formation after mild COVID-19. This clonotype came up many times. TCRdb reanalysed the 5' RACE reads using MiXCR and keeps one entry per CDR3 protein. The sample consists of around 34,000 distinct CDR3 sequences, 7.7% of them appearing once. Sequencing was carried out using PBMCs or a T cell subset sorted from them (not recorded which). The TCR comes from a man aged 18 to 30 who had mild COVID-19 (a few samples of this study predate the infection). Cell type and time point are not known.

In nucleotides, the CDR3 is TGTGCCAGCAGCCGAGGAAGCTCTGGGGCCAACGTCCTGACTTTC. This encodes CASSRGSSGANVLTF. V gene TRBV14 combines with J gene TRBJ2-6; D not resolved. Germline values: CDR1 SGHDN, CDR2 FVKESK. Trimming removed 4 bases at V and 0 bases at J, with 7 bases between. This CDR3 is built from 15 residues.